This T cell receptor beta chain was observed in a study of regulatory T cells in long-lasting Graves disease. The V gene's germline CDR1 is MDHEN and CDR2 SYDVKM. This CDR3 contains 16 residues. Trimming removed 4 bases from V and 4 bases from J; junction bases left unmatched: 9. HTBI primers from iRepertoire and Arm-PCR of CDR3 regions yielded the TCR beta libraries. TCRdb recomputed calls from the multiplex PCR reads with MiXCR, one row per CDR3 protein. The data contain around 460,000 distinct CDR3 sequences, about 14% of them seen just once; the ten biggest clones take up more than 15%. Time point meaning: newly diagnosed GD, antithyroid drugs for less than 3 months. PBMCs were the source of the RNA used for TCR sequencing. Investigators report Graves' disease was diagnosed under American Thyroid Association guidelines. This clonotype was seen repeatedly, ten times or more. The same specimen was also included in a second study, on T cells in Graves' hyperthyroidism and ophthalmopathy. That work contributes: The primer set for the first-round RT-PCR of the TCR CDR3 was HTBI.

This clonotype originated in a woman aged 45 to 65 with Graves disease. The sequenced sample was peripheral blood mononuclear cells (PBMCs), obtained at new diagnosis, from a patient treated with antithyroid drugs. The chain combines TRBV28 with TRBJ1-5; TRBD1 matches at 8 bases. The CDR3 DNA is TGTGCCAGCAGTTCTTGGGGGCAGGGGGCAAATCAGCCCCAGCATTTT. Amino acids: CASSSWGQGANQPQHF.